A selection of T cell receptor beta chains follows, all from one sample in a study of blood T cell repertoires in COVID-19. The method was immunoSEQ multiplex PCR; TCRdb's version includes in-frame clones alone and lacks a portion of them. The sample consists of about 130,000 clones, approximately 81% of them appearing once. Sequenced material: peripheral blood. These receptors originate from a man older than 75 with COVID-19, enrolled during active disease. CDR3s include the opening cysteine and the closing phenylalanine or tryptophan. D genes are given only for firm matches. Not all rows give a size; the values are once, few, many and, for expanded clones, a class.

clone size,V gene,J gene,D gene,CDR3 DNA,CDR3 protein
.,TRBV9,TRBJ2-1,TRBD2,TGTGCCAGCAGCCTCAGCGGGAGTGGTAACAATGAGCAGTTCTTC,CASSLSGSGNNEQFF
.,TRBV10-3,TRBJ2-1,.,TGTGCCATCAGTGAGGGGAGTTACAATGAGCAGTTCTTC,CAISEGSYNEQFF
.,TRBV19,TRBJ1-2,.,TGTGCCAGTAGTATAGTGGGCAGGGGTTCTAACTATGGCTACACCTTC,CASSIVGRGSNYGYTF
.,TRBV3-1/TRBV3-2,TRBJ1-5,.,TGTGCCAGCAGCCATCGGGGGTCCGATCAGCCCCAGCATTTT,CASSHRGSDQPQHF
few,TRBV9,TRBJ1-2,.,TGTGCCAGCAGCGTAGCTATGACGGCGGCTAGCACCTTC,CASSVAMTAASTF
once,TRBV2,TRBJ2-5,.,TGTGCCAGCAGTGACATACAGGGCTTAGTTGAGACCCAGTACTTC,CASSDIQGLVETQYF
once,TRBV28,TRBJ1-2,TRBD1,TGTGCCAGCAGTTTCCCCGGTGGACAGGGGGTTTATGGCTACACCTTC,CASSFPGGQGVYGYTF
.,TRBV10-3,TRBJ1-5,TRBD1,TGTGCCATCAGTGCAACACAGGGGGCCGATCAGCCCCAGCATTTT,CAISATQGADQPQHF
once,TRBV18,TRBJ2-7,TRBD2,TGTGCCAGCTCACCCATGCGCGGGGGCTACGAGCAGTACTTC,CASSPMRGGYEQYF
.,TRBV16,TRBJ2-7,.,TGTGCCAGCAGCCACGACTGGGAGGAGCCCTACGAGCAGTACTTC,CASSHDWEEPYEQYF
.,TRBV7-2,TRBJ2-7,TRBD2,TGTGCCAGCAGCATAACTGGCGGGAGCGCCTACGAGCAGTACTTC,CASSITGGSAYEQYF
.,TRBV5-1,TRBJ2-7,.,TGCGCCAGCAGCACCGGACAGACGTCGTCCTACGAGCAGTACTTC,CASSTGQTSSYEQYF
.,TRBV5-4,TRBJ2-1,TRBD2,TGTGCCAGCAGCCGAGGACTAGCGGGAGCCCACAATGAGCAGTTCTTC,CASSRGLAGAHNEQFF
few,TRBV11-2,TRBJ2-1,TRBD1,TGTGCCAGCAGCCCCGGGACAGGGTACAATGAGCAGTTCTTC,CASSPGTGYNEQFF
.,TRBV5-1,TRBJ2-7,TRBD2,TGCGCCAGCAGCTCGACTAGCGGGGCTAGCTACGAGCAGTACTTC,CASSSTSGASYEQYF
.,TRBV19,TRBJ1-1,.,TGTGCCAGTAGTATCCAGGGCCTCACTGAAGCTTTCTTT,CASSIQGLTEAFF
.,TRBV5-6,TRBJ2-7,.,TGTGCCAGCAGACCGACCTTTGGGCTCTACGAGCAGTACTTC,CASRPTFGLYEQYF
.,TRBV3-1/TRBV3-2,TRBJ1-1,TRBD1,TGTGCCAGCAGCCAACAGGGGGTCACTGAAGCTTTCTTT,CASSQQGVTEAFF
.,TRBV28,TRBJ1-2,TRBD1,TGTGCCAGCAGTTCCCCTTCTTCCACGTACAGGGGGCTCGACTATGGCTACACCTTC,CASSSPSSTYRGLDYGYTF
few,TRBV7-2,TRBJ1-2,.,TGTGCCAGCAGCTCAGGGTTTTATGGCTACACCTTC,CASSSGFYGYTF
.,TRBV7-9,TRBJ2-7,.,TGTGCCAGCAGCGACACCTTCTACGAGCAGTACTTC,CASSDTFYEQYF
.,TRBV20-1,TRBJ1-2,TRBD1,TGCAGTGCTAGTGAGACAGGGGGCTTTAGCGGCTACACCTTC,CSASETGGFSGYTF
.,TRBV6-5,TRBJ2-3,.,TGTGCCAGCGGGAGTATAGGCACAGATACGCAGTATTTT,CASGSIGTDTQYF
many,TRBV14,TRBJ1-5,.,TGTGCCAGCAGCCCGCTGGGACAAAGCGATCAGCCCCAGCATTTT,CASSPLGQSDQPQHF
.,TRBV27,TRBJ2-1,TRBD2,TGTGCCAGCAGTTTAACTAGCGGGCAGGGGTACAATGAGCAGTTCTTC,CASSLTSGQGYNEQFF